This T cell receptor (beta chain) stems from a study of cytomegalovirus exposure and HLA in healthy donors. The V and J ends lost 5 bases and 4 bases respectively, with 15 bases between them. Germline V lookup: CDR1 MNHEY, CDR2 SMNVEV (reference sequence). This CDR3 contains 15 residues. Points from the study as a whole: Most of the CMV-associated TCR beta chains (in a later analysis) appeared to be HLA-restricted. It was reported that TCR beta sequences correctly inferred the HLA-A and HLA-B alleles for most subjects. Most observed TCR sequences were rare, whereas some public TCRs were detected in many donors.

PCR primers comprised 60 Vbeta and 13 Jbeta primers. The assay was immunoSEQ multiplex PCR, and TCRdb's table has in-frame clones only and misses some. The profile covers approximately 170,000 clones, with around 80% appearing a single time and about 7.7% taken by the ten largest. A remark on this clone: Its matching antigen is unknown.

Nominal health characterized the donors when sampled, though unrecorded immune exposures were likely. This receptor was obtained from a woman aged 40 to 50 in good health and CMV-seropositive. V usage is TRBV27 and J usage is TRBJ1-5, with a weak D call TRBD1 (6 bases). The sample consisted of PBMCs. The chain's CDR3 is CASSKDSLYNQPQHF. The CDR3 DNA is TGTGCCAGCAGTAAGGACAGCCTGTATAATCAGCCCCAGCATTTT.